One and the same sample provided the 10 T cell receptor beta chains below, sequenced in a study of tumor-infiltrating lymphocytes in primary liver carcinoma. Making TCR beta cDNA involved approximately 0.5 ug total RNA and a constant-region primer. Libraries for TCR beta were built through three nested multiplex PCR rounds, which together made up a slightly modified ARM-PCR procedure. The opening two PCR rounds, approximately 10 cycles each, paired TRBV1-TRBV30 forward primers with a C-beta reverse primer. In TCRdb, the multiplex PCR reads were re-called with MiXCR into one record per CDR3 protein. The sample consists of approximately 300,000 distinct CDR3 sequences, about 62% of them appearing once. Unsorted whole blood served as the source of blood RNA, and germline DNA was extracted as well. Sequencing was done on a sample of peripheral blood. The origin of the receptors is a man aged 35 to 55 with primary liver carcinoma and hepatitis B virus infection.

As concerns this clonotype: Possible read error: a much larger clone is one base away. The J gene is TRBJ2-5, the V gene TRBV12-3 or TRBV12-4; D is perhaps TRBD2 (6 bases). The CDR3 extends over 15 amino acids. CDR3 sequence (DNA): TGTGCCAGCAGTTTGTCCCGCGGGAACCAAGAGACCCGGTACTTC. Protein product: CASSLSRGNQETRYF.

Of note for this clonotype: A junction boundary mismatches the germline segment, possibly from a read error. V is TRBV6-2 or TRBV6-3 and J is TRBJ2-3; TRBD2 aligns across 10 bases. This CDR3 contains 16 residues. CDR1 MNHEY and CDR2 SVGEGT come from the germline V gene. The CDR3 nucleotides read TGTGCCAGCAGGACCACCGGACTAGCGGTCACAGGTACGCAGTATTTT. Amino acid sequence: CASRTTGLAVTGTQYF.

As regards this clonotype: A read error may explain this, as a much larger clone is one base away. This chain links TRBV4-2 with TRBJ1-4, with D tentatively TRBD1 (6 bases). V dropped 10 bases and J dropped 5 bases, with 11 bases sitting between them. There are 12 residues in the CDR3. Germline CDR1 and CDR2: LGHNA and YNFKEQ. The CDR3 DNA reads as TGTGCCAACAGACAGGAGAATGAAAAACTGTTTTTT. It is translated as CANRQENEKLFF.

On this clonotype itself: A read error may account for a junction end that differs from germline. The CDR3 is CVSSYILFGRTGGYTF. CDR3 DNA sequence: TGTGTCAGCAGTTACATTCTGTTCGGCCGGACAGGCGGCTACACCTTC. This sequence joins TRBV6-5 and TRBJ1-2; 7 bases map to TRBD1. This CDR3 has 16 residues. Germline CDR1 reads MNHEY; CDR2 reads SVGAGI.

Turning to this clonotype: At one of its ends the junction is not consistent with the germline gene, which may arise from a read error. The genes are TRBV4-3 and TRBJ2-7, with D tentatively TRBD1 (6 bases). Germline V gene sequence: CDR1 LGHNA, CDR2 YSLEER. The CDR3 extends over 15 amino acids. The CDR3 reads CTSSRDRVGGYEQYF. CDR3 nucleotides: TGCACCAGCAGCCGAGATCGAGTAGGGGGCTACGAGCAGTACTTC.

This clonotype occurred a few times. Compared with germline, one end of the junction differs, possibly owing to a read error. The J gene is TRBJ2-1, the V gene TRBV6-5; 8 bases agree with TRBD2. The CDR3 loop spans 14 amino acids. Germline CDR1 is MNHEY and CDR2 is SVGAGI. CDR3 sequence (DNA): TGTGCCAGCAGACCGGGACTAGGACACAATGGGCAGTTCTTC. Protein: CASRPGLGHNGQFF.

As regards this clonotype: This sequence may be a read error, since a much larger clone differs from it by one base. The chain is built from TRBV6-2 or TRBV6-3 and TRBJ2-7; 11 nucleotides agree with TRBD1. Germline-derived CDR1 and CDR2 are MNHEY and SVGEGT. This CDR3 region has 11 residues. V trimming: 9 bases; J trimming: 5 bases; junction bases outside the gene matches: 0. CDR3 nucleotides: TGTGCCAGGGACAGGGGGCACGAGCAGTACTTC. Translation gives CARDRGHEQYF.

As for this clonotype: This CDR3 fails to terminate in the conserved phenylalanine or tryptophan, so it likely reflects a read error. The CDR3 coding sequence is TGCGCCAGCAGCCATGAAGTAGCTAGGGAAAGCTCCTACAATGAGCAGTTCTTA. Amino acids: CASSHEVARESSYNEQFL. This chain links TRBV4-1 with TRBJ2-1; no definite D call. Trimming removed 3 bases from V and 0 bases from J, with 18 bases in between. This CDR3 contains 18 residues. Germline values: CDR1 MGHRA, CDR2 YSYEKL.

This clonotype turned up a few times. The J gene is TRBJ2-1, the V gene TRBV28, with D possibly matching TRBD1 (5 bases). This CDR3 region has 16 residues. CDR1 is MDHEN, CDR2 SYDVKM, per germline. Trimming left V 5 bases short and J 4 bases short, with 18 bases between. CDR3 DNA: TGTGCCAGCAGTCCTAAGTACAGGACAACTTACAATGAGCAGTTCTTC. This sequence encodes CASSPKYRTTYNEQFF.

This rearrangement joins TRBV4-3 to TRBJ2-7, with 9 bases matching TRBD1. In germline, CDR1 is LGHNA, CDR2 YSLEER. The CDR3 extends over 17 amino acids. Trimming took 3 bases from V and 4 from J; bases not matched to a gene: 13. The CDR3 protein is CASSHEAPGTGWYEQYF. For the CDR3, the DNA is TGCGCCAGCAGCCATGAAGCACCCGGGACAGGGTGGTACGAGCAGTACTTC.